The T cell receptor (beta chain) under discussion was sequenced for a study of T cells in Graves' hyperthyroidism and ophthalmopathy. Points from the study as a whole: Blood also carried most thyroid clonotypes expanded above 0.001. Onset of ophthalmopathy came a median around 6.5 months after the model predicted it.

The germline CDR1 and CDR2 sequences are MNHEY and SVGEGT. This CDR3 has 16 residues. V trimming: 11 bases; J trimming: 5 bases; junction bases outside the gene matches: 16. Of note for this clonotype: No antigen is known for it.

Individuals with ophthalmopathy presented a Clinical Activity Score of at least 3, a NOSPECS grade of at least 4 and a duration under 3 months. Exclusion of patients followed from uncontrolled infection, other autoimmune disease, pregnancy or lactation. TCR beta CDR3 region amplification was performed from RNA transcripts. In the first-round RT-PCR of the TCR CDR3, the HTBI primer set was used. Via MiXCR, TCRdb re-called the multiplex PCR reads, giving one row per CDR3 protein. Here the sample spans about 290,000 distinct CDR3 sequences, over 15% being singletons. The chain links TRBV6-2 or TRBV6-3 to TRBJ2-2, with 8 bases aligning to TRBD2. The sequenced sample was blood. The clonotype comes from a woman aged 55-69 years with Graves' ophthalmopathy. In nucleotides, the CDR3 is TGTGCCTGCGAAGACCTGGCGGGGGGCCAAACCGGGGAGCTGTTTTTT. It specifies CACEDLAGGQTGELFF.